This T cell receptor (beta chain) was recorded in a study of cytomegalovirus exposure and HLA in healthy donors. General study points: Several of the most significant clusters appeared linked to common viral pathogens, based on a later analysis.

Trimming removed 3 bases at V and 3 bases at J, with 14 bases between. Germline CDR1 is LNHDA and CDR2 is SQIVND (reference sequence). CDR3 size: 15 residues. The PCR had 60 Vbeta and 13 Jbeta primers. The protocol was immunoSEQ multiplex PCR, while the TCRdb copy is restricted to in-frame clones and leaves out a portion. This table holds 93,000 or so clones, 84% found once. For this clone: Its antigen remains unknown.

This receptor was identified in a woman in her late teens or twenties in good health and CMV-seropositive. This sequence joins TRBV19 and TRBJ1-2; no definite D call. The sample taken for sequencing was PBMCs. CDR3 protein: CASSILGGPDYGYTF. CDR3 bases: TGTGCCAGTAGTATTCTGGGAGGGCCGGACTATGGCTACACCTTC.